This passage covers 30 T cell receptor beta chains from one sample sequenced in a study of cytomegalovirus exposure and HLA in healthy donors. The PCR employed 60 Vbeta primers together with 13 Jbeta primers. Method: immunoSEQ multiplex PCR; TCRdb's copy keeps in-frame clones and lacks some. This table holds under 110,000 clones, about 64% found once. Sequenced sample: PBMCs. These receptors originate from a female donor in good health and CMV-seronegative.

This clone was picked up a small number of times. The chain carries TRBV6-1 and TRBJ2-3; 9 nucleotides line up with TRBD1. CDR3 length: 18 residues. Trimming cost V 7 bases and J 4 bases; bases outside gene matches: 18. Germline CDR1 reads MNHNS; CDR2 reads SASEGT. The CDR3 nucleotides read TGTGCCAGCATTGCAGCCCTGGGACAGGGCAAAGGGGCAGATACGCAGTATTTT. Translating it yields CASIAALGQGKGADTQYF.

V usage is TRBV28 and J usage is TRBJ1-1, with 8 bases aligning to TRBD1. The CDR3 contains 18 residues. After removal of 3 bases from V and 1 base from J, the junction contained 13 bases not matched to a gene. CDR1 and CDR2 (germline): MDHEN, SYDVKM. CDR3: CASSLVSAGGAGNTEAFF. CDR3 bases: TGTGCCAGCAGTTTGGTTTCGGCAGGGGGCGCGGGGAACACTGAAGCTTTCTTT.

V gene TRBV30 combines with J gene TRBJ2-7; TRBD2 agrees at 10 bases. The CDR3 is 15 amino acids. CDR1 GTSNPN and CDR2 SVGIG come from the germline V gene (reference sequence). Trimming at V came to 3 bases and at J to 7 bases, leaving 12 bases not matched to a gene. CDR3 sequence reads: CAWSAGVAGGSEQYF. The CDR3 DNA sequence: TGTGCCTGGAGCGCCGGGGTAGCGGGAGGATCGGAGCAGTACTTC.

Only a few counts were recorded for this clone. The genes are TRBV30 and TRBJ2-3; TRBD2 agrees at 7 bases. V shed 2 bases, J shed 1 base, and the junction held 9 bases outside the gene matches. Germline V gene sequence: CDR1 GTSNPN, CDR2 SVGIG (reference sequence). There are 16 residues in the CDR3. In DNA, the CDR3 is TGTGCCTGGAGTACCGGGGCGGGGGTAGGCACAGATACGCAGTATTTT. It translates to CAWSTGAGVGTDTQYF.

The chain combines TRBV2 with TRBJ1-5; 7 bases fit TRBD1. V lost 5 bases and J lost 2; bases outside the gene matches: 6. CDR1 and CDR2 from the germline V gene are SNHLY and FYNNEI. There are 15 residues in the CDR3. CDR3 amino acids: CASSTSGGGNQPQHF. CDR3 sequence (DNA): TGTGCCAGCAGTACCTCAGGGGGTGGCAATCAGCCCCAGCATTTT.

This rearrangement joins TRBV5-1 to TRBJ2-7; the D gene is possibly TRBD1 (6 bases). The CDR3 is 17 residues long. The germline V gene encodes CDR1 SGHRS and CDR2 YFSETQ. The ends were cut back, 0 bases at V and 2 bases at J, with 18 bases in the middle. CDR3 in DNA: TGCGCCAGCAGCTTGGCAGGGGCCCTCACCTACCCCTACGAGCAGTACTTC. Its translation: CASSLAGALTYPYEQYF.

The chain combines TRBV5-1 with TRBJ2-1, with D tentatively TRBD2 (6 bases). Trimming took 4 bases from V and 3 from J, leaving 17 bases between them. The length of the CDR3 is 16 residues. Germline assignment: CDR1 SGHRS and CDR2 YFSETQ. CDR3 coding DNA: TGCGCCAGCAGCCTCGATATAGCGGACCTCTACAATGAGCAGTTCTTC. Protein product: CASSLDIADLYNEQFF.

The gene calls are TRBV10-3 and TRBJ2-5; 9 bases line up with TRBD2. The CDR3 totals 15 residues. Unmatched junction bases numbered 8, after V lost 4 bases and J lost 5 bases. CDR1 and CDR2 (germline): ENHRY, SYGVKD. The CDR3 reads CAISVLAGPEETQYF. For the CDR3, the DNA is TGTGCCATCAGTGTCCTAGCGGGACCCGAGGAGACCCAGTACTTC.

The chain carries TRBV4-1 and TRBJ1-3; 7 bases are a match to TRBD1. CDR3 length: 17 amino acids. V was clipped by 2 bases and J by 4 bases; unmatched bases: 11. Germline-derived CDR1 and CDR2 are MGHRA and YSYEKL. The CDR3 loop reads CASSQSSGGLEGNTIYF. In nucleotides, the CDR3 is TGCGCCAGCAGCCAATCATCAGGGGGTTTGGAAGGAAACACCATATATTTT.

The chain has TRBV20-1 and TRBJ2-1; the D is unclear. This CDR3 has 11 residues. The germline CDR1 and CDR2 sequences are DFQATT and SNEGSKA (reference sequence). V gave up 2 bases and J gave up 7 bases, with 6 bases separating them. The CDR3 loop reads CSARLVNEQFF. DNA for the CDR3: TGCAGTGCTAGACTAGTTAATGAGCAGTTCTTC.

The CDR3 spells CAISASEGAYNEQFF. Written as DNA, the CDR3 is TGTGCCATCTCGGCTAGCGAAGGGGCCTACAATGAGCAGTTCTTC. J is TRBJ2-1 and V is TRBV10-3, with D tentatively TRBD2 (6 bases). From germline, CDR1 is ENHRY and CDR2 SYGVKD. The CDR3 is 15 residues long. The germline V and J ends were trimmed by 8 bases and 2 bases, with 16 bases remaining between them.

V usage is TRBV10-2 and J usage is TRBJ2-7; D gene ambiguous. The CDR3 extends over 16 amino acids. Deletions cut 3 bases from V and 3 bases from J, with 18 bases between. Germline CDR1 and CDR2: WSHSY and SAAADI. The CDR3 DNA is TGCGCCAGCAGTGAATATGACTCTTCGGCTTACTACGAGCAGTACTTC. Translating gives CASSEYDSSAYYEQYF.

The V gene is TRBV29-1, the J gene TRBJ2-1; TRBD2 matches at 8 bases. Germline values: CDR1 SQVTM, CDR2 ANQGSEA. The CDR3 sequence is 14 residues long. With 3 bases clipped from V and 3 bases from J, the junction kept 4 bases outside the gene matches. In DNA form, the CDR3 reads TGCAGCGTTGATGGACTAGCTTTCTACAATGAGCAGTTCTTC. This encodes CSVDGLAFYNEQFF.

V usage is TRBV6-5 and J usage is TRBJ2-6; D perhaps matches TRBD1 (5 bases). V was cut by 5 bases and J by 4 bases, with 12 bases left in between. Germline V CDR1 and CDR2: MNHEY, SVGAGI. There are 15 residues in the CDR3. CDR3 amino acids: CASSLQGTGANVLTF. CDR3 in DNA: TGTGCCAGCAGTCTTCAGGGAACAGGGGCCAACGTCCTGACTTTC.

The rearrangement joins TRBV7-8 to TRBJ2-7; the D is unclear. V was trimmed by 3 bases and J by 7 bases, leaving 13 bases between them. The CDR3 sequence is 13 residues long. CDR1 SGHVS and CDR2 FQNEAQ come from the germline V gene. Here the CDR3 reads CASSFSDSREQYF. In DNA form, the CDR3 reads TGTGCCAGCAGCTTTTCTGACTCCCGAGAGCAGTACTTC.

The chain combines TRBV9 with TRBJ2-7, with a possible D match to TRBD1 (6 bases). CDR1 and CDR2 (germline): SGDLS, YYNGEE. The CDR3 spans 16 residues. The V and J ends lost 0 bases and 0 bases respectively, with 13 bases between them. Here the CDR3 reads CASSVVPDSCSYEQYF. The DNA for the CDR3 is TGTGCCAGCAGCGTAGTTCCGGACAGCTGCTCCTACGAGCAGTACTTC.

The rearrangement links TRBV2 to TRBJ2-4; tentative D call: TRBD2 (5 bases). The CDR3 has 15 amino acids. Germline-derived CDR1 and CDR2 are SNHLY and FYNNEI. V lost 2 bases, J lost 0 bases, and 8 bases lay in between. The CDR3 protein is CASSEIGLAKNIQYF. CDR3 nucleotides: TGTGCCAGCAGTGAAATCGGACTAGCCAAAAACATTCAGTACTTC.

The chain links TRBV6-1 to TRBJ1-2; 8 bases fit TRBD1. Per the germline V gene, CDR1 is MNHNS and CDR2 is SASEGT. Trimming took 3 bases from V and 7 from J; bases not matched to a gene: 10. The CDR3 extends over 15 amino acids. DNA of the CDR3: TGTGCCAGCAGTGAGGACAGGGTAACCCTGAGTGGCTACACCTTC. Protein: CASSEDRVTLSGYTF.

The V gene is TRBV10-3, the J gene TRBJ2-7, with TRBD2 matching 7 bases. The junction had 7 bases not matched to a gene; V was cut back by 3 bases and J by 5 bases. The CDR3 is made up of 14 amino acids. Germline V gives CDR1 ENHRY, CDR2 SYGVKD. The CDR3 DNA is TGTGCCATCAGTGAAGAGCGGGATAGGAACGAGCAGTACTTC. It specifies CAISEERDRNEQYF.

The chain has TRBV5-6 and TRBJ2-5, with D perhaps TRBD2 (6 bases). V lost 4 bases and J 5 bases, leaving 18 bases between the germline ends. Germline loops: CDR1 SGHDT, CDR2 YYEEEE. This CDR3 spans 15 amino acids. The CDR3, as DNA: TGTGCCAGCAGCCGACGGGAGATGGGCGGGGAGACCCAGTACTTC. This encodes CASSRREMGGETQYF.

The chain uses TRBV27 and TRBJ2-7; TRBD2 aligns across 7 bases. Looked up from germline, CDR1 is MNHEY and CDR2 is SMNVEV (reference sequence). V lost 6 bases, J lost 2 bases, and 7 bases stayed unmatched. The CDR3 runs to 14 residues. CDR3 loop: CASSWGGSAYEQYF. CDR3 DNA: TGTGCCAGCAGCTGGGGAGGGTCGGCCTACGAGCAGTACTTC.

This clone was observed a few times. As DNA, the CDR3 is TGTGCCAGCAGCGTAGGGGGGAGGGCCCACAATGAGCAGTTCTTC. As protein: CASSVGGRAHNEQFF. The genes are TRBV9 and TRBJ2-1; 7 positions agree with TRBD2. With V trimmed by 0 bases and J by 5 bases, 5 bases remained unmatched. There are 15 residues in the CDR3. Germline CDR1 and CDR2: SGDLS and YYNGEE.

V is TRBV4-1 and J is TRBJ2-1; 7 bases agree with TRBD2. The CDR3 extends over 15 amino acids. V lost 4 bases and J lost 0; bases outside the gene matches: 3. Germline CDR1 reads MGHRA; CDR2 reads YSYEKL. CDR3 sequence reads: CASSPPSGSYNEQFF. The CDR3 DNA follows: TGCGCCAGCAGCCCCCCTAGCGGCTCCTACAATGAGCAGTTCTTC.

This clone was counted only a few times. The J gene is TRBJ2-5, the V gene TRBV5-5, with 8 bases identical to TRBD2. The assigned J gene may be wrong: the sequence end matches TRBJ2-7 better. The CDR3 runs 14 residues. In germline, CDR1 is SGHKS, CDR2 YYEKEE (reference sequence). The CDR3 DNA sequence: TGTGCCAGCAGCCTAGTCGGGAGGGCGTACGAGCAGTACTTC. This codes for CASSLVGRAYEQYF.

This chain joins TRBV5-1 and TRBJ1-1, with D possibly matching TRBD1 (5 bases). This CDR3 comprises 15 residues. Germline V gives CDR1 SGHRS, CDR2 YFSETQ. Trimming left V 2 bases short and J 3 bases short, with 14 bases between. The CDR3 DNA is TGCGCCAGCAGCTTCCGGGGGGGGGAGTACACTGAAGCTTTCTTT. It encodes CASSFRGGEYTEAFF.

This sequence joins TRBV29-1 and TRBJ2-7; D ambiguous. The CDR3 is 11 residues long. V lost 3 bases to trimming and J lost 4 bases, with 7 bases between them. The V gene's germline CDR1 is SQVTM and CDR2 ANQGSEA. DNA of the CDR3: TGCAGCGTTGAGGTCAGGTACGAGCAGTACTTC. Its protein product is CSVEVRYEQYF.

The rearrangement uses TRBV15 and TRBJ2-2; 8 nucleotides align to TRBD2. V was clipped by 0 bases and J by 6 bases; unmatched bases: 18. CDR1 and CDR2 (germline): LNHNV, YYDKDF (reference sequence). This CDR3 spans 20 amino acids. The CDR3 bases are TGTGCCACCAGCAGAGATAGACCGGCTTGGGGGACTAGGTGGGCCGGGGAGCTGTTTTTT. Translation gives CATSRDRPAWGTRWAGELFF.

The V gene is TRBV11-2, the J gene TRBJ1-3; no clear D. The germline V gene has CDR1 SGHAT and CDR2 FQNNGV. V dropped 5 bases and J dropped 4 bases, with 6 bases sitting between them. This CDR3 comprises 12 residues. Written as DNA, the CDR3 is TGTGCCAGCAGCCCACAGGGAAACACCATATATTTT. Translating it yields CASSPQGNTIYF.

V is TRBV5-1 and J is TRBJ1-2, with 10 bases identical to TRBD1. This CDR3 comprises 15 residues. Germline CDR1 is SGHRS and CDR2 is YFSETQ. Losses at the gene ends were 3 bases for V and 3 bases for J; bases not matched to a gene: 5. For the CDR3, the DNA is TGCGCCAGCAGCTCCGGGACAGGGGCCCACTATGGCTACACCTTC. Protein: CASSSGTGAHYGYTF. Variable domain in full (rest from reference TRBV5-1 and TRBJ1-2): KAGVTQTPRYLIKTRGQQVTLSCSPISGHRSVSWYQQTPGQGLQFLFEYFSETQRNKGNFPGRFSGRQFSNSRSEMNVSTLELGDSALYLCASSSGTGAHYGYTFGSGTRLTVV.

The J gene is TRBJ1-2, the V gene TRBV13; the D is unclear. The CDR3 extends over 16 amino acids. Per the germline V gene, CDR1 is PRHDT and CDR2 is FYEKMQ (reference sequence). V lost 0 bases and J lost 8, with 19 bases in between. The CDR3 nucleotides are TGTGCCAGCAGCTTAGGGATTCGCTCTATCGGTGAGGGCTACACCTTC. The encoded protein is CASSLGIRSIGEGYTF.